This paragraph reports one T cell receptor beta chain. The antigen is unknown. These data belong to a study of T cell repertoires in cytomegalovirus infection. As for the study in general: Matching HLA type, along with CMV infection, was indicated by public TCR beta signatures.

Trimming pared 5 bases from V and 6 bases from J, leaving 14 bases between. There are 15 residues in the CDR3. Germline loops: CDR1 LNHDA, CDR2 SQIVND (reference sequence). One entry per CDR3 protein results from TCRdb running MiXCR on the reads. Of fewer than 550,000 distinct CDR3 sequences listed, 16% were seen once; the top ten hold more than 20%. Findings and caveats of the study: Dominant in the ex vivo response were TCR beta clonotypes restricted by HLA-C and specific for CMV.

The specimen sequenced was CD8+ T cells from PBMCs. The chain is built from TRBV19 and TRBJ1-6; possible D gene TRBD1, 5 bases. The receptor comes from a human donor in good health (CMV status not recorded). Some clones in this sample may be carry-over from other donors' samples. CDR3 region: CASSRFGGGNSPLHF. CDR3 nucleotide sequence: TGTGCCAGTAGTCGATTCGGCGGGGGTAATTCACCCCTCCACTTT. Based on the CDR3 plus reference TRBV19 and TRBJ1-6, the full variable domain is DGGITQSPKYLFRKEGQNVTLSCEQNLNHDAMYWYRQDPGQGLRLIYYSQIVNDFQKGDIAEGYSVSREKKESFPLTVTSAQKNPTAFYLCASSRFGGGNSPLHFGNGTRLTVT.